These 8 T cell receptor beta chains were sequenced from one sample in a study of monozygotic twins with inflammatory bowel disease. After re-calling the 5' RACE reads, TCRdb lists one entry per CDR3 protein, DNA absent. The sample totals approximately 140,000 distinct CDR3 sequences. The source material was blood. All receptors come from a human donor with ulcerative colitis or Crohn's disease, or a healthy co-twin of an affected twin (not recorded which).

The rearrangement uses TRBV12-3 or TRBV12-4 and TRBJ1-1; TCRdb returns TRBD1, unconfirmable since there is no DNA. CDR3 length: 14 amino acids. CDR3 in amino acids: CASNPNRGSTEAFF.

The CDR3: CASSLAGQVAEKLFF. The chain is built from TRBV12-3 or TRBV12-4 and TRBJ1-4; the D call of TRBD1 rests on TCRdb alone, since no DNA is present to check it. The CDR3 totals 15 residues.

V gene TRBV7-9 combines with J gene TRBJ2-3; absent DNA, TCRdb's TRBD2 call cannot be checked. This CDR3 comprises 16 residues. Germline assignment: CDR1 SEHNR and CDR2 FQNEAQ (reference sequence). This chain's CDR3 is CASSRTSGGQTDTQYF.

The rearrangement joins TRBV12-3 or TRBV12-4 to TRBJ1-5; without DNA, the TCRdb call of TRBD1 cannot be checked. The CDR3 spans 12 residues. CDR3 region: CASSFGHTHRIF.

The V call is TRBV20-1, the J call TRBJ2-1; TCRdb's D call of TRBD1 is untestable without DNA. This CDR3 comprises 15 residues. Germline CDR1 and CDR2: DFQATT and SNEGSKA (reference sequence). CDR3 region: CSAPPQGTGYNEQFF.

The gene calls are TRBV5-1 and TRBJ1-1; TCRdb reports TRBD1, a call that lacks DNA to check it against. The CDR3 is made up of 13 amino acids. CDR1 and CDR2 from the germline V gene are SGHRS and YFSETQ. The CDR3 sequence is CASPRDIHTEAFF.

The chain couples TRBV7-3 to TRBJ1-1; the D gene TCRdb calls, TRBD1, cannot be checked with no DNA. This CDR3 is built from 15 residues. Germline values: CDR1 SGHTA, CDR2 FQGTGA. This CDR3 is CASSLNTGVDTEAFF.

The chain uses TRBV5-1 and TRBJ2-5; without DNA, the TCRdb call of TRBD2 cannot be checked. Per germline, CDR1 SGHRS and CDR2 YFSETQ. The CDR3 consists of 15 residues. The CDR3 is CASSFLAAKQETQYF.